This T cell receptor (beta chain) came from a study of identifying expanded T cells in peripheral blood. Study-level points and caveats: Roughly 1.2 clones differed between technical replicates, versus around 16 and 19 over time. Clone count variance between approximately two-week samples rose with total template count.

TCRdb's table, derived via immunoSEQ multiplex PCR, lists solely in-frame clones and lacks some. This sample yields fewer than 85,000 clones, of which approximately 85% are seen a single time; more than 15% belongs to the top ten. The germline V gene encodes CDR1 SGHTA and CDR2 FQGNSA. The CDR3 has 15 residues. No infections or other immune events were documented during collection. A remark on this clone: No antigen is known for it.

V and J are TRBV7-2 and TRBJ2-5; the D gene is possibly TRBD2 (5 bases). Matching the DNA end better, TRBJ2-7 makes the J call doubtful. The sequenced material came from blood. The source of this sequence is a person aged 18 to 70 in good health. This CDR3 reads CASSLGTDTPLEQYF. The CDR3 nucleotides read TGTGCCAGCAGCTTAGGGACTGACACTCCTCTCGAGCAGTACTTC.